This T cell receptor (beta chain) stems from a study of T-cell memory formation after mild COVID-19. Study-wide background: There were largely donor-specific TCR clusters.

One entry per CDR3 protein results from TCRdb running MiXCR on the 5' RACE reads. Counted here are approximately 250,000 distinct CDR3 sequences, about 16% occurring once; the ten biggest clones make up about 2%. This clonotype occurred a few times. The CDR3 extends over 15 amino acids. With 0 bases removed from V and 4 bases from J, the gap between germline ends came to 12 bases. The germline CDR1 and CDR2 sequences are WSHSY and SAAADI. The chain uses TRBV10-2 and TRBJ2-5, with D possibly matching TRBD2 (6 bases). This clonotype was sampled from an adult woman who had mild COVID-19 (a few samples of this study predate the infection). Cell type and time point are not known. The source material was PBMCs or a T cell subset sorted from them (not recorded which). The CDR3 DNA sequence: TGCGCCAGCAGTGAGTCGGGGGGTTGGGGAGAGACCCAGTACTTC. This gives the protein CASSESGGWGETQYF.